One sample yielded the 14 T cell receptor beta chains listed below, sequenced in a study of blood T cell repertoires in COVID-19. Clones were read by immunoSEQ multiplex PCR, and TCRdb kept only the in-frame ones, dropping some. Here the sample spans some 310,000 clones, roughly 84% being singletons. The sequencing input was peripheral blood. The origin of the receptors is a middle-aged man with active or convalescent COVID-19.

The chain employs TRBV2 and TRBJ2-3, with 11 bases matching TRBD1. This CDR3 has 16 residues. Unmatched junction bases numbered 15, after V lost 7 bases and J lost 9 bases. CDR1 is SNHLY, CDR2 FYNNEI, per germline. The CDR3 sequence is CASTSGQGELGVTQYF. Written as DNA, the CDR3 is TGTGCCAGCACCTCGGGACAGGGGGAACTAGGGGTCACGCAGTATTTT. The full variable domain, in which reference TRBV2 and TRBJ2-3 provide the parts outside the CDR3, is EPEVTQTPSHQVTQMGQEVILRCVPISNHLYFYWYRQILGQKVEFLVSFYNNEISEKSEIFDDQFSVERPDGSNFTLKIRSTKLEDSAMYFCASTSGQGELGVTQYFGPGTRLTVL.

The chain couples TRBV7-3 to TRBJ1-1; D gene unclear. Germline assignment: CDR1 SGHTA and CDR2 FQGTGA. This CDR3 spans 15 amino acids. V gave up 5 bases and J gave up 0 bases, with 13 bases separating them. CDR3 bases: TGTGCCAGCAGCAAACGAACGGGATTGAACACTGAAGCTTTCTTT. It encodes CASSKRTGLNTEAFF.

As concerns this clone: Distinct nucleotide sequences in the sample also encode this CDR3. V is TRBV5-1 and J is TRBJ2-3; perhaps TRBD2 as D (5 bases). This CDR3 contains 16 residues. V shed 0 bases and J shed 1 base, with 12 bases lying between them. The germline V gene has CDR1 SGHRS and CDR2 YFSETQ. CDR3 in amino acids: CASSLAGERGTDTQYF. The CDR3 bases are TGCGCCAGCAGCTTGGCCGGTGAGAGGGGCACAGATACGCAGTATTTT.

The chain combines TRBV7-6 with TRBJ2-3, with D perhaps matching TRBD2 (6 bases). This CDR3 spans 16 amino acids. The V gene's germline CDR1 is SGHVS and CDR2 FNYEAQ. Trimming took 2 bases from V and 1 from J, leaving 13 bases between them. CDR3 sequence (DNA): TGTGCCAGCAGCTTAATGGCAGGCGGGGGCACAGATACGCAGTATTTT. It encodes CASSLMAGGGTDTQYF.

V usage is TRBV5-4 and J usage is TRBJ1-2; D not certain. V lost 6 bases, J lost 5 bases, and 23 bases lay in between. This CDR3 spans 16 amino acids. Germline lookup yields CDR1 SGHNT and CDR2 YYREEE (reference sequence). The CDR3 coding sequence is TGTGCCAGCACTAGCCCCCCGGGCAGCGGGCGGTATGGCTACACCTTC. Translating gives CASTSPPGSGRYGYTF.

The chain is built from TRBV13 and TRBJ2-1; possible D gene TRBD2, 5 bases. Germline loops: CDR1 PRHDT, CDR2 FYEKMQ (reference sequence). Trimming pared 5 bases from V and 0 bases from J, leaving 11 bases between. This CDR3 is 15 amino acids long. DNA for the CDR3: TGTGCCAGCAGCCCCGGGGTGAGCTCCTACAATGAGCAGTTCTTC. Translated: CASSPGVSSYNEQFF.

The chain's CDR3 is CASTSQGALTYEQYF. CDR3 DNA: TGTGCCAGCACGAGTCAGGGGGCCCTAACCTACGAGCAGTACTTC. The V and J genes are TRBV6-5 and TRBJ2-7; 8 bases are shared with TRBD1. The length of the CDR3 is 15 residues. The V and J ends lost 7 bases and 2 bases, in that order; junction bases with no gene match: 10. Germline V gene sequence: CDR1 MNHEY, CDR2 SVGAGI.

This chain connects TRBV27 to TRBJ2-1, with TRBD2 matching 7 bases. The V segment lost 5 bases and the J segment 9 bases; nucleotides outside the gene matches: 10. Germline lookup yields CDR1 MNHEY and CDR2 SMNVEV (reference sequence). The CDR3 has 14 residues. Written as DNA, the CDR3 is TGTGCCAGCAGTCTAGTCGGGGGGTCCTTTGAGCAGTTCTTC. It translates to CASSLVGGSFEQFF.

About this clone itself: The sample has other DNA sequences that encode this CDR3 too. The CDR3 loop reads CASSLTGTEAFF. The DNA for the CDR3 is TGTGCCAGCAGCTTGACAGGGACTGAAGCTTTCTTT. The J gene is TRBJ1-1, the V gene TRBV5-6; D may be TRBD1 (6 bases). Trimming took 1 base from V and 5 from J, leaving 6 bases between them. The germline gives CDR1 SGHDT, CDR2 YYEEEE. The CDR3 runs to 12 residues.

The V and J genes are TRBV3-1 (or the pseudogene TRBV3-2) and TRBJ2-7, with TRBD2 matching over 14 bases. Trimming at V came to 10 bases and at J to 1 base, leaving 6 bases not matched to a gene. This CDR3 has 15 amino acids. Germline CDR1 reads LGHDT; CDR2 reads YNNKEL (reference sequence). CDR3 sequence reads: CATGLAGASSYEQYF. In DNA form, the CDR3 reads TGTGCCACGGGACTAGCGGGGGCCTCATCCTACGAGCAGTACTTC.

This sequence joins TRBV28 and TRBJ2-5, with 8 bases lining up with TRBD2. There are 19 residues in the CDR3. Trimming removed 2 bases from V and 4 bases from J; junction bases left unmatched: 18. Germline lookup yields CDR1 MDHEN and CDR2 SYDVKM. Written as DNA, the CDR3 is TGTGCCAGCAGTTTACCCCACCGTTTAAGCGGGAGAGATGCAGAGACCCAGTACTTC. Translation gives CASSLPHRLSGRDAETQYF.

The rearrangement links TRBV6-5 to TRBJ2-5; 12 bases are a match to TRBD1. V shed 6 bases, J shed 5 bases, and the junction held 7 bases outside the gene matches. CDR3 size: 15 residues. CDR1 MNHEY and CDR2 SVGAGI come from the germline V gene. The CDR3 protein is CASSRGTGGWETQYF. For the CDR3, the DNA is TGTGCCAGCAGCCGTGGGACAGGGGGCTGGGAGACCCAGTACTTC.

This chain uses TRBV5-6 with TRBJ1-1, with D unclear. CDR3 size: 14 residues. Germline lookup yields CDR1 SGHDT and CDR2 YYEEEE. The V and J ends lost 0 bases and 2 bases respectively, with 8 bases between them. The DNA of the CDR3 is TGTGCCAGCAGCTTGGCCGGGGATAACACTGAAGCTTTCTTT. It yields the protein CASSLAGDNTEAFF.

The chain is built from TRBV5-1 and TRBJ2-5, with TRBD2 matching 11 bases. CDR3 size: 16 residues. The germline gives CDR1 SGHRS, CDR2 YFSETQ. With 3 bases clipped from V and 5 bases from J, the junction kept 9 bases outside the gene matches. In DNA form, the CDR3 reads TGCGCCAGCAGCTCAGCCACTAGCGGGAGAACCGAGACCCAGTACTTC. It specifies CASSSATSGRTETQYF.